A few counts support the clone carrying this T cell receptor beta chain. What it binds is not known. Trimming removed 2 bases from V and 4 bases from J, with 8 bases in between. CDR3 length equals 13 residues. CDR1 is SGHRS and CDR2 is YFSETQ in the germline V gene. Next came a second PCR, run for about 7 to 12 cycles, which used a sample-barcoded 5' primer along with a J-beta primer mix. TCRdb re-derived calls from the 5' RACE reads in MiXCR, one entry per CDR3 protein. The top ten hold 10% of the sample, which has more than 900,000 distinct CDR3 sequences, roughly 28% seen once. The data derive from a study of blood T cells in healthy people across ages. Study-wide points: Because sorting was not performed, PBMCs prevented conclusive naive versus antigen-experienced comparison.

These data are also associated with another study on T cells of mothers and their children. As that report states: Slightly higher overlap, not significant, was seen in related mother-child pairs than in unrelated pairs.

This chain joins TRBV5-1 and TRBJ2-3; D remains unclear. This clonotype was sampled from a woman aged 40 to 50 in good health. Source material: blood. The CDR3: CASSFSWADTQYF. The DNA of the CDR3 is TGCGCCAGCAGCTTCAGTTGGGCAGATACGCAGTATTTT.